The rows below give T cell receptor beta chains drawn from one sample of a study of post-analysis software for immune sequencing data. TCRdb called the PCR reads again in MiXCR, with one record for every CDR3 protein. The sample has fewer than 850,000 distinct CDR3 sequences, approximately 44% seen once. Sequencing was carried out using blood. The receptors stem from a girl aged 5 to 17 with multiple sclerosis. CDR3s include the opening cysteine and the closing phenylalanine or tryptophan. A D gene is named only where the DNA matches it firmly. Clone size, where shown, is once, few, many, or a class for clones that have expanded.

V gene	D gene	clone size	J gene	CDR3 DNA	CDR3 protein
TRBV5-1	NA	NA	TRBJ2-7	TGCGCCGACGCTGACAGGAGCTCCTACGAGCAGTACTTC	CADADRSSYEQYF
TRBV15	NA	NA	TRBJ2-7	TGTGCCACCAGCAGAGATGGGGGGGACAGCTCCTACGAGCAGTACTTC	CATSRDGGDSSYEQYF
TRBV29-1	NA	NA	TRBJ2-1	TGCAGCGCCCACGGGCTAGTATCCAATGAGCAGTTCTTC	CSAHGLVSNEQFF
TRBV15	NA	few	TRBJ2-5	TGTGCCACCAGCCTCGGACTAAGCGAGACCCAGTACTTC	CATSLGLSETQYF
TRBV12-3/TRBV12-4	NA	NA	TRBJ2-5	TGTGCCAGCAGTTTAGCGGAGATGCCCAGCGAGACCCAGTACTTC	CASSLAEMPSETQYF
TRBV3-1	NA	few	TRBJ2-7	TGTGCCAGCAGCCAACGGGTCGGGGTATTGAGCTCCTACGAGCAGTACTTC	CASSQRVGVLSSYEQYF
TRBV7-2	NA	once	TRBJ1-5	TGTGCCAGCAGCTTAGTACAGGGTACCAATCAGCCCCAGCATTTT	CASSLVQGTNQPQHF
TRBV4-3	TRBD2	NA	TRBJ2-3	TGCGCCAGCAGCCAAGGCCCCGCGGGGGGATTTCGCACAGATACGCAGTATTTT	CASSQGPAGGFRTDTQYF
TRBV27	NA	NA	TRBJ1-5	TGTGCCAGCAGTCCCGGGACCGAATACGGTCAGCCCCAGCATTTT	CASSPGTEYGQPQHF
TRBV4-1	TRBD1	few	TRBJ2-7	TGCGCCAGCAGCTGGTTGTTTGGGACAGGGGTCCCCTACGAGCAGTACTTC	CASSWLFGTGVPYEQYF
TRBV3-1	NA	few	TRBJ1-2	TGTGCCAGCAGCAACGACAAGCAATATGGCTACACCTTC	CASSNDKQYGYTF
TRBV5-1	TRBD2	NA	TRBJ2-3	TGCGCCAGCAGCTTGCGGCGGGAGGCCCTAAGCACAGATACGCAGTATTTT	CASSLRREALSTDTQYF
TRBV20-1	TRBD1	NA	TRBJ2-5	TGCAGTGCTAGAGCAGGACAGGTTCACGAGACCCAGTACTTC	CSARAGQVHETQYF
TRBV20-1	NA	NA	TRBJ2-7	TGCAGTGCGGACTTTAGGAGCGACGAGCAGTACTTC	CSADFRSDEQYF
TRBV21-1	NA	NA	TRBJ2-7	TGTGCCAGCCCGGGACCAACGAACAATGAGCAGTACTTC	CASPGPTNNEQYF
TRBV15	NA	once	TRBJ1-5	TGTGCCACCAGCCCGACAGTTCCTAATAGCAATCAGCCCCAGCATTTT	CATSPTVPNSNQPQHF
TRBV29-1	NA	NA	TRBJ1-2	TGCAGCGTTGCCGAGGCGGGGGGCTACACCTTC	CSVAEAGGYTF
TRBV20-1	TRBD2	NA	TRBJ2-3	TGCAGTGCTAGAGACGGGACTAGCGGGAGGCGAGATACGCGGTATTTT	CSARDGTSGRRDTRYF
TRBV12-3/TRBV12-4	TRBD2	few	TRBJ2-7	TGTGCCAGCAGTGAGGGACTAGCGGGAACCTACGAGCAGTACTTC	CASSEGLAGTYEQYF
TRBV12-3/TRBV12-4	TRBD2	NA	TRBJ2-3	TGTGCCAGCAGTCCTAATAGCGGGAGTGCAGCAGATACGCAGTATTTT	CASSPNSGSAADTQYF
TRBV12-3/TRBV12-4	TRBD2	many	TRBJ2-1	TGTGCCAGCAGCGGACTAGCGGGAGGCTCTCATGAGCAGTTCTTC	CASSGLAGGSHEQFF
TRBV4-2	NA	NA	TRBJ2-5	TGTGCCAGCAGCCAGAGACTTCAAGAGACCCAGTACTTC	CASSQRLQETQYF
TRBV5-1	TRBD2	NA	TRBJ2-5	TGCGCCAGCCCTCGGGGGGAGCAGACCCAGTACTTC	CASPRGEQTQYF
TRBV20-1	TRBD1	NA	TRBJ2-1	TGCAGTGCTCCCCGGACAGGGGGCTTTCTCGGTAGTGAGCAGTTCTTC	CSAPRTGGFLGSEQFF
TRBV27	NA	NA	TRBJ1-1	TGTGCCAGCAGTTTGGGCGGACGGGGTGAAGCTTTCTTT	CASSLGGRGEAFF
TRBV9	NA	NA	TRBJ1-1	TGTGCCAGCAGCGTAGTGCCCAGGGAGAACACTGAAGCTTTCTTT	CASSVVPRENTEAFF
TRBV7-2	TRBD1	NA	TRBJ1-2	TGTGCCAGCAGCTTAGTGGGGACAGGGAGCCACTATGGCTACACCTTC	CASSLVGTGSHYGYTF
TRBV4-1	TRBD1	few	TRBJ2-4	TGCGCCAGCAGCCAAGATAGGTGGACAGGCCGCATAGCCAAAAACATTCAGTACTTC	CASSQDRWTGRIAKNIQYF
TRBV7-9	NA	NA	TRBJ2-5	TGTGCCAGCAGCTTAGAGGGCAGGAGCCTTAGAGGGGAGACCCAGTACTTC	CASSLEGRSLRGETQYF
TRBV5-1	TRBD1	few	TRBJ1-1	TGCGCCAGCAGCCCGTGGACAGGGAGGAACACTGAAGCTTTCTTT	CASSPWTGRNTEAFF
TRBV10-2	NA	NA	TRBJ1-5	TGCGCCAGCAGTCAGTCCTCAGCGGGTCAGCCCCAGCATTTT	CASSQSSAGQPQHF
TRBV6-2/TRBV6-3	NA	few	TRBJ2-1	TGTGCCAGCAGCCGCTACGACTGGGGCAATGAGCAGTTCTTC	CASSRYDWGNEQFF
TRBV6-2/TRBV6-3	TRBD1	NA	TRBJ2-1	TGTGCCAGCATCGGGACAGCCTCCCATGAGCAGTTCTTC	CASIGTASHEQFF
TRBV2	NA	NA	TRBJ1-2	TGTGCCAGCAGTGATGTGGGGAAGACTGGCTACACCTTC	CASSDVGKTGYTF
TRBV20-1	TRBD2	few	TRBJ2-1	TGCAGTGCTAGAGAGCACGGGGGGACCTCCTACAATGAGCAGTTCTTC	CSAREHGGTSYNEQFF
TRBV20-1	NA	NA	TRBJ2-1	TGCAGCCTTCAGGAGGGAGACCACAATGAGCAGTTCTTC	CSLQEGDHNEQFF
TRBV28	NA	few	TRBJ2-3	TGTGCCAGCAGTTCAATTGCCCTAGCTTCGGATACGCAGTATTTT	CASSSIALASDTQYF
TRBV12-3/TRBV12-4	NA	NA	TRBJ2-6	TGTGCCAGTACCAAGGGAGGAAAACCTGGGGCCAACGTCCTGACTTTC	CASTKGGKPGANVLTF
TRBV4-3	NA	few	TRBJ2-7	TGCGCCAGCAGCCTCGCCCAGGGTACGGGCTACGAGCAGTACTTC	CASSLAQGTGYEQYF
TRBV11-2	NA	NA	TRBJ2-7	TGTGCCAGCAGCTTAACGACGGGGGAGCGTAAATGCTACGAGCAGTACTTC	CASSLTTGERKCYEQYF
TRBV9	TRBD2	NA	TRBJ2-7	TGTGCCAGCAGCGTAGGTCCCCTGCTAGCGGAGACAGACTCCTACAATGAGCAGTACTTC	CASSVGPLLAETDSYNEQYF
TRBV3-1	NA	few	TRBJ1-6	TGTGCCAGCAGCCCCCCGGGCAGGGGTAATTCACCCCTCCACTTT	CASSPPGRGNSPLHF
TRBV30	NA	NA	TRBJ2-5	TGTGCCTGGAGTCCCCTAGCGCGGAGCTCAGAGACCCAGTACTTC	CAWSPLARSSETQYF
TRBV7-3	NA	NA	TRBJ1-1	TGTGCCAGCAGCGCCACAAAGAACACTGAAGCTTTCTTT	CASSATKNTEAFF
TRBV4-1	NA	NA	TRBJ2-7	TGCGCCAGCAGCCAAGGCACGGGGGGCTTCGACGAGCAGTACTTC	CASSQGTGGFDEQYF
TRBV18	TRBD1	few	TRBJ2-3	TGTGCCAGCTCATCGGGACAGGGAAGCACAGATACGCAGTATTTT	CASSSGQGSTDTQYF
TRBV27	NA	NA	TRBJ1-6	TGTGCCAGCAGTTTACGCCACGGGGGGAGCTCCTATAATTCACCCCTCCACTTT	CASSLRHGGSSYNSPLHF
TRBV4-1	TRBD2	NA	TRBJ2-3	TGCGCCAGCAGCCAAGATAGGGGACTAGCAGGCACAGATACGCAGTATTTT	CASSQDRGLAGTDTQYF
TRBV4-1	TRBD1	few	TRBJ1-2	TGCGCCAGCAGCCAAGATCGTCTCGGACAGGGCAAAAACTATGGCTACACCTTC	CASSQDRLGQGKNYGYTF
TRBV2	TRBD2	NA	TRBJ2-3	TGTGCCAGCAGTGATGGGACTAGCGGTTACACAGATACGCAGTATTTT	CASSDGTSGYTDTQYF
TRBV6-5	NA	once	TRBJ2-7	TGTGCCAGCAGGCGCTATACTGAGGACTCCTACGAGCAGTACTTC	CASRRYTEDSYEQYF
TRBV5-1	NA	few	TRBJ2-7	TGCGCCAGCAGTAAGGGGAGCTCCTACGAGCAGTACTTC	CASSKGSSYEQYF
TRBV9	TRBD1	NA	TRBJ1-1	TGTGCCAGCAGCGACAGGGGTGAAGCTTTCTTT	CASSDRGEAFF
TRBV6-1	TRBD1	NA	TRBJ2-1	TGTGCCAGCAGTAACCGGGACAGGGGAGGTGAGCAGTTCTTC	CASSNRDRGGEQFF
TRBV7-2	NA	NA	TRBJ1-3	TGTGCCAGCAGCTTAGGATGGGGGGACATCCTCTCTGGAAACACCATATATTTT	CASSLGWGDILSGNTIYF
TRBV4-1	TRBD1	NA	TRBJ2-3	TGCGCCAGCAGCCTAGGACAGGCCTTAGATACGCAGTATTTT	CASSLGQALDTQYF
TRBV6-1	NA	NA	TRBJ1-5	TGTGCCAGCAGTGACGAGCAGCCCCAGCATTTT	CASSDEQPQHF
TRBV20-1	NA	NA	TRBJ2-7	TGCAGTGCTAGCATATCCGGGGGCGAGCAGTACTTC	CSASISGGEQYF
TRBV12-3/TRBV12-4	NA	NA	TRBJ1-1	TGTGCCAGCAGTCCCGGACCCGCTGAAGCTTTCTTT	CASSPGPAEAFF
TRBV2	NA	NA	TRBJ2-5	TGTGCCAACCAAGCGGAGCTGGAGGAGACCCAGTACTTC	CANQAELEETQYF